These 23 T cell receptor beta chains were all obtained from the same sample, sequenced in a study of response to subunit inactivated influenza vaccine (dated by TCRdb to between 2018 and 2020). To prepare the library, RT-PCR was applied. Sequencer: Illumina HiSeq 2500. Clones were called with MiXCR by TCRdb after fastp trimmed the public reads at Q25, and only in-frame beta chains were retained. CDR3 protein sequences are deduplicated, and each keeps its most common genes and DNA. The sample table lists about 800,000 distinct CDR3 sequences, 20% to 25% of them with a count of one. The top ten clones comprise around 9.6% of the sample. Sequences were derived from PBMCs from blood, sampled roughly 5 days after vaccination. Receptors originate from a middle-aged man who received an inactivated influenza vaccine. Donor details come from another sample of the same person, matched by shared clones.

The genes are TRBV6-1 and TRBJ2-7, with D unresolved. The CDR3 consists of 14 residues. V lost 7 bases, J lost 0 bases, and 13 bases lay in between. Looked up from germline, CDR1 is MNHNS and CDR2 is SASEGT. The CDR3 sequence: CASISDLTSYEQYF. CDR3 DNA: TGTGCCAGCATATCGGATCTTACCTCCTACGAGCAGTACTTC.

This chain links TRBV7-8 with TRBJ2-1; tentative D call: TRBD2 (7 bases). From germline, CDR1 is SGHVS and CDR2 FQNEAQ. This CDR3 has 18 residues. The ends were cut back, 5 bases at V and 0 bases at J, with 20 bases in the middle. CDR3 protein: CASSIEVRGASSYNEQFF. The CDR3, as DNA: TGTGCCAGCAGCATCGAGGTTCGGGGGGCGAGCTCCTACAATGAGCAGTTCTTC.

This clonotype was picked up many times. The CDR3 protein is CASSKGLLNTEAFF. In nucleotides, the CDR3 is TGTGCCAGCAGCAAAGGACTCTTGAACACTGAAGCTTTCTTT. This sequence joins TRBV12-3 or TRBV12-4 and TRBJ1-1, with no clear D. The CDR3 has 14 amino acids. The ends were cut back, 6 bases at V and 0 bases at J, with 11 bases in the middle.

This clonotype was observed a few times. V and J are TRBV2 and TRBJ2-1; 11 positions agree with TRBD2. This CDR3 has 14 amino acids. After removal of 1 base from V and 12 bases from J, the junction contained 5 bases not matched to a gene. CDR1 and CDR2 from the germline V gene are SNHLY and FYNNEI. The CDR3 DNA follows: TGTGCCAGCAGTGAAGGACTAGCGGGAATGGGGCAGTTCTTC. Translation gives CASSEGLAGMGQFF.

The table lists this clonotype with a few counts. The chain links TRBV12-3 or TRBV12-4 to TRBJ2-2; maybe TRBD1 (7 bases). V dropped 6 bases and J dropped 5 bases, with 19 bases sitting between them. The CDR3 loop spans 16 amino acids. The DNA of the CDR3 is TGTGCCAGCAGCTCTAACAGGGGACGGGGGACCGGGGAGCTGTTTTTT. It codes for CASSSNRGRGTGELFF.

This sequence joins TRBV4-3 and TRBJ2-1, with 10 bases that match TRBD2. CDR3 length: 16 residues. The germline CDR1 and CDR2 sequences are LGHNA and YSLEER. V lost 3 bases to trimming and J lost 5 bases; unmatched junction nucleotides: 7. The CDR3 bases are TGCGCCAGCAGCCAGGAGCGGGAGGGCCCCCACAATGAGCAGTTCTTC. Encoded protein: CASSQEREGPHNEQFF.

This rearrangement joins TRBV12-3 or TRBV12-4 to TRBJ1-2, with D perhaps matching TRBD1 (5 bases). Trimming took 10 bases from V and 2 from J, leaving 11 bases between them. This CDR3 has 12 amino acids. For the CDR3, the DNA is TGTGCCACCTCGGGGCGCAACTATGGCTACACCTTC. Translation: CATSGRNYGYTF.

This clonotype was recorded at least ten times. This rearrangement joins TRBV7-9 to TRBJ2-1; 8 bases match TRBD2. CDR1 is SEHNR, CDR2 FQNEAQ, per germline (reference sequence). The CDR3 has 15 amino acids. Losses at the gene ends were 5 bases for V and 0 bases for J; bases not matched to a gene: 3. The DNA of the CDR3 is TGTGCCAGCAGCCGAAGCGGGGGCTCCTACAATGAGCAGTTCTTC. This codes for CASSRSGGSYNEQFF.

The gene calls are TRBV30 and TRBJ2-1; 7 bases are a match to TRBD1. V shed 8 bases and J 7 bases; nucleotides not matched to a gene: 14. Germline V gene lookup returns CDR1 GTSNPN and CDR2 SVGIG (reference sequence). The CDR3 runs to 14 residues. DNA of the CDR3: TGTGCCAGGAAAACAGGGGCGGACGTGAATGAGCAGTTCTTC. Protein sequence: CARKTGADVNEQFF.

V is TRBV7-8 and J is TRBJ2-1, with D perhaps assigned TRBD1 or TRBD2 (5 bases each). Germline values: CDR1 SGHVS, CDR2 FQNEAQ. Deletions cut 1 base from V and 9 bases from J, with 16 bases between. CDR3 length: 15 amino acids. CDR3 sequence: CASSLDGATGGEQFF. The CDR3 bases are TGTGCCAGCAGCTTAGACGGGGCCACTGGGGGTGAGCAGTTCTTC.

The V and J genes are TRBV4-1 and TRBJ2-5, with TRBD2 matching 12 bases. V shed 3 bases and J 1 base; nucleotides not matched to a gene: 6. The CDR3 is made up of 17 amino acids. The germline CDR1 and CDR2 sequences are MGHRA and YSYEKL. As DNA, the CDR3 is TGCGCCAGCAGCCAGAGACTAGCGGGGGTAACCCAAGAGACCCAGTACTTC. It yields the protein CASSQRLAGVTQETQYF.

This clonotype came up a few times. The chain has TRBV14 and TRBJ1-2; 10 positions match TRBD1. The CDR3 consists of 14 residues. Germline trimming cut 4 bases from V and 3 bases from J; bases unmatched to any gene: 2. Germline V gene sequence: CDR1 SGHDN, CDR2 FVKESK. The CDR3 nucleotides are TGTGCCAGCAGCCGTGGACAGGGGGACTATGGCTACACCTTC. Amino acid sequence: CASSRGQGDYGYTF.

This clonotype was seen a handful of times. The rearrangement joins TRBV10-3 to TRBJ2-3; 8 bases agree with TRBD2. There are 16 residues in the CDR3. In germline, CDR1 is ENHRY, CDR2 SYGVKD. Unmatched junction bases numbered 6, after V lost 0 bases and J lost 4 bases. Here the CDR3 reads CAISESGSGTADTQYF. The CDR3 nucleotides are TGTGCCATCAGTGAGTCGGGTAGCGGGACGGCAGATACGCAGTATTTT.

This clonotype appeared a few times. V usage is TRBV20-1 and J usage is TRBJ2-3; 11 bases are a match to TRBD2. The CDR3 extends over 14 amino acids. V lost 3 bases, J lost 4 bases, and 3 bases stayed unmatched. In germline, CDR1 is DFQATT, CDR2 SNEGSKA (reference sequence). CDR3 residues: CSARGSGGADTQYF. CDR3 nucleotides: TGCAGTGCTAGGGGTAGCGGGGGGGCAGATACGCAGTATTTT.

In nucleotides, the CDR3 is TGTGCCAGCAGCTTAGGCGACGGTCTTGTAGACGAGCAGTACTTC. The encoded protein is CASSLGDGLVDEQYF. The chain employs TRBV11-3 and TRBJ2-7, with no clear D. Looked up from germline, CDR1 is SGHNT and CDR2 is YENEEA. The V end lost 1 base, the J end lost 5 bases, and 15 bases lay between the germline ends. CDR3 length: 15 residues.

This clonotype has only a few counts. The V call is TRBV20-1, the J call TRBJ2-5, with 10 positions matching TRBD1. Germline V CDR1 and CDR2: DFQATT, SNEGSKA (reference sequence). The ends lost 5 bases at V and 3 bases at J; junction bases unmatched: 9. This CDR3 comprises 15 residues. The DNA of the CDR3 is TGCAGTGCTGAAGACGGACAGGGGGTCGAAGAGACCCAGTACTTC. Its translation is CSAEDGQGVEETQYF.

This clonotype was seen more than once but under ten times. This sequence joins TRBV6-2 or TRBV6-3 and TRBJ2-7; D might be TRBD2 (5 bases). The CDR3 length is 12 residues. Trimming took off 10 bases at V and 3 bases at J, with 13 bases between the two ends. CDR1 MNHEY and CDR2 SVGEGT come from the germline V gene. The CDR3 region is CATEGRSYEQYF. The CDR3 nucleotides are TGTGCCACTGAGGGCCGAAGCTACGAGCAGTACTTC.

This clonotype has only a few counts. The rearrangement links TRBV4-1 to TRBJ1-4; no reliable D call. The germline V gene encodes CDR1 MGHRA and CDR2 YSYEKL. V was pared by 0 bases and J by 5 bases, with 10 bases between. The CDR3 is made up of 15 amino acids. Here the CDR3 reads CASSQDRTVNEKLFF. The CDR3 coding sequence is TGCGCCAGCAGCCAAGATCGGACGGTAAATGAAAAACTGTTTTTT.

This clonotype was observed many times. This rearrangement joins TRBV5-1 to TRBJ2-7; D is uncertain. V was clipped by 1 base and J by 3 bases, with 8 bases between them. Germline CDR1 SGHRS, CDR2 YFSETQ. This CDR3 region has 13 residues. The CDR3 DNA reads TGCGCCAGCAGCTTGTCAGCCAACTACGAGCAGTACTTC. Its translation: CASSLSANYEQYF.

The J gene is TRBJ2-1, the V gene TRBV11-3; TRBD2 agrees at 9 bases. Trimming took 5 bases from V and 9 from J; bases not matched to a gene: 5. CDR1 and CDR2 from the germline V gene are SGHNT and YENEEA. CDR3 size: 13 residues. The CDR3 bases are TGTGCCAGCAGCCACTCTAGCGGGGTTGAGCAGTTCTTC. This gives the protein CASSHSSGVEQFF.

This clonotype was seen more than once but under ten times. The CDR3 loop is CASSPTGYFSGANVLTF. The CDR3 DNA reads as TGTGCCAGCAGCCCGACAGGGTATTTCTCTGGGGCCAACGTCCTGACTTTC. The V call is TRBV12-3 or TRBV12-4, the J call TRBJ2-6; the match to TRBD1 covers 7 bases. J was trimmed by 0 bases and V by 6 bases; bases with no gene match: 8. The CDR3 is made up of 17 amino acids.

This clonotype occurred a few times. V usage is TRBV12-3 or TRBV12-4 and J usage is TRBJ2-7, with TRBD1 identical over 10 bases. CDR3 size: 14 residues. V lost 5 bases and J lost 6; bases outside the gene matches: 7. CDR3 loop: CASSEGTGAAEQYF. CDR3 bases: TGTGCCAGCAGTGAGGGGACAGGGGCCGCCGAGCAGTACTTC.

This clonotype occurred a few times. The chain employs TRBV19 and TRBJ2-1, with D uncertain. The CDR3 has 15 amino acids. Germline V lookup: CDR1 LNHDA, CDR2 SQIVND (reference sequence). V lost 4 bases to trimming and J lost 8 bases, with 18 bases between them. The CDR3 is CASSNQVRGEDEQFF. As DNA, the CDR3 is TGTGCCAGTAGTAACCAGGTGAGAGGCGAGGATGAGCAGTTCTTC.